A selection of T cell receptor beta chains follows, all from one sample in a study of shared clonotypes between healthy human individuals. Sequencing used immunoSEQ multiplex PCR; TCRdb keeps in-frame clones, though not all of them. In the table there are about 450,000 clones, about 76% of which are singletons. Sequenced sample: PBMCs. The source of these receptors is a woman aged 40-49 years in good health. Some clones in this sample may be carry-over from other donors' samples. Each CDR3 is given with its conserved first and last residue. D genes are given only for firm matches. Rows give clone size only sometimes, using once, few, many, or a class for an expanded clone.

clone_size	v_call	d_call	j_call	cdr3_aa	cdr3_nt
NA	TRBV13	NA	TRBJ1-1	CASSWVGLGGPAEAFF	TGTGCCAGCAGCTGGGTCGGGCTGGGGGGGCCCGCTGAAGCTTTCTTT
NA	TRBV14	NA	TRBJ1-5	CASSQGGGGSGVQPQHF	TGTGCCAGCAGCCAGGGAGGAGGGGGTTCAGGGGTTCAGCCCCAGCATTTT
many	TRBV10-2	NA	TRBJ1-5	CASGYNQPQHF	TGCGCCAGCGGGTACAATCAGCCCCAGCATTTT
NA	TRBV4-3	TRBD2	TRBJ2-1	CASSRGTSGSSIDYNEQFF	TGCGCCAGCAGCCGAGGGACTAGCGGGAGTTCGATTGACTACAATGAGCAGTTCTTC
NA	TRBV10-2	NA	TRBJ2-1	CASRIARNNEQFF	TGCGCCAGCAGAATAGCGCGAAACAATGAGCAGTTCTTC
NA	TRBV4-2	NA	TRBJ1-3	CASSQDQMGSGNTIYF	TGTGCCAGCAGCCAAGATCAGATGGGCTCTGGAAACACCATATATTTT
NA	TRBV5-6	TRBD1	TRBJ2-3	CASIPGQASDTQYF	TGTGCCAGCATCCCGGGACAGGCGTCCGATACGCAGTATTTT
NA	TRBV7-2	NA	TRBJ2-7	CASSLSAGSLYEQYF	TGTGCCAGCAGCTTATCGGCGGGGAGCCTCTACGAGCAGTACTTC
NA	TRBV19	TRBD2	TRBJ2-7	CASSTGTSESEQYF	TGTGCCAGTAGTACCGGGACTAGCGAATCGGAGCAGTACTTC
NA	TRBV29-1	TRBD1	TRBJ2-7	CSGTGTGGTEQYF	TGCAGCGGCACCGGGACAGGGGGGACCGAGCAGTACTTC
many	TRBV15	NA	TRBJ2-1	CATSRDLAENEQFF	TGTGCCACCAGCAGAGATCTAGCCGAAAATGAGCAGTTCTTC
NA	TRBV11-2	NA	TRBJ2-7	CASSLDGSPEHEQYF	TGTGCCAGCAGCTTAGACGGGTCCCCTGAGCACGAGCAGTACTTC
many	TRBV28	NA	TRBJ1-4	CASSPPRGKLFF	TGTGCCAGCAGTCCCCCCCGGGGAAAACTGTTTTTT
NA	TRBV18	TRBD2	TRBJ2-1	CASSSSSGGYNEQFF	TGTGCCAGCTCCTCCTCTAGCGGCGGCTACAATGAGCAGTTCTTC
NA	TRBV7-3	NA	TRBJ2-1	CASSFRAGRPGPNEQFF	TGTGCCAGCAGCTTCCGGGCCGGCAGGCCGGGGCCGAATGAGCAGTTCTTC
NA	TRBV29-1	NA	TRBJ2-1	CSVEEGHRRDEQFF	TGCAGCGTTGAAGAAGGTCATAGACGGGATGAGCAGTTCTTC
NA	TRBV18	NA	TRBJ2-7	CASSTQGTGEQYF	TGTGCCAGCTCAACACAGGGAACGGGGGAGCAGTACTTC
NA	TRBV7-9	NA	TRBJ1-1	CASSLASGGPTEAFF	TGTGCCAGCAGCTTAGCTAGCGGGGGGCCCACTGAAGCTTTCTTT
NA	TRBV29-1	NA	TRBJ1-2	CSVDGQVPEHGYTF	TGCAGCGTTGACGGGCAGGTACCTGAGCATGGCTACACCTTC
many	TRBV9	NA	TRBJ2-3	CASSVGGADTQYF	TGTGCCAGCAGCGTAGGCGGCGCCGATACGCAGTATTTT
NA	TRBV5-1	TRBD1	TRBJ2-1	CASSPGQQDNEQFF	TGCGCCAGCAGCCCGGGACAGCAAGACAATGAGCAGTTCTTC
NA	TRBV11-2	NA	TRBJ2-1	CASSLWAVEQFF	TGTGCCAGCAGCTTATGGGCAGTTGAGCAGTTCTTC